Included here is one T cell receptor (beta chain) sequence, with context. Its antigen remains unidentified. Base-call qualities are not available, and no considerably larger clone is one nucleotide away. The sample comes from a study of T cell responses to AZD1222 COVID-19 vaccine (dated by TCRdb to the early 2020s). About the study as a whole: A total of 233 trial participants underwent TCR sequencing, of whom nearly 210 received two doses of AZD1222 and about 25 received two doses of the MenACWY control vaccine. Enrollment into the trials was organized by age into subgroups of 18-55, 56-69 and 70-plus years, and those subgroups contained roughly 140, 27 and 60 TCR-sequenced participants, respectively.

The meaning of the sample's time point label: about 28 days (+/-7) after the second vaccine dose. AZD1222 recipients with second doses at about 4 weeks or about 12 weeks were pooled, because spike-specific TCR depth and breadth did not differ between schedules. Samples from vaccinated people were obtained from the UK trials COV001 and COV002, which included a single-blind randomized controlled phase 2/3 trial of AZD1222 (ChAdOx1 nCoV-19) in healthy adults. Trial participant PBMC samples were collected at day 0 and day 28 after the second dose for TCRbeta chain sequencing. Points the paper makes about the study in general: Conclusions about previously exposed vaccinees were limited because only a handful of AZD1222 recipients were SARS-CoV-2 seropositive at baseline. Because no day 14 peak-response samples were available, repertoires were characterized only after the peak T cell response. Nearly half of unique spike-specific TCRs reportedly recognized epitopes outside regions mutated in the B.1.351 and B.1.1.7 variants. A significant rise in spike-specific TCR breadth and depth was observed after two AZD1222 doses relative to day 0 and relative to MenACWY recipients. In the small 56-69-year group, the increase in depth fell short of significance, most likely because of low power. The vaccine-associated CD4 TCRs covered the entire spike protein, and the dominant responses fell in regions 160-218 and 743-854. Most participants were white British and females outnumbered males, and the authors suggested that clonal diversity may have been underestimated.

The CDR3 regions of human TCRbeta chains were analyzed by immunosequencing. Per the authors' processing: TCRs in the repertoires were compared against a reference library of SARS-CoV-2-specific TCRs that had been generated with the MIRA antigen-specificity platform. Breadth was defined as the fraction of unique TCRs that were SARS-CoV-2-associated. Depth was defined as the fraction of total T cells that were SARS-CoV-2-associated. Using the MIRA data, every spike-specific TCR was mapped to the spike region that the TCR reacted to and assigned to either a CD4 or a CD8 class. Log10-transformed breadth and depth values were compared by one-way ANOVA with Sidak's multiple comparisons tests. TCRdb limited this immuneACCESS table to in-frame rearrangements with V and J called. A share of clones is missing; checked studies link under half to unresolved V genes, and the rest is unexplained. V, J and clone size are taken as reported in that table, and D and trimming were inferred from the DNA itself. This sample holds some 110,000 clones; about 89% were observed only once. The ten largest clones capture approximately 7.1% of the sample.

The CDR3 numbers 16 residues from cysteine through phenylalanine. The entry retains the CDR3 DNA only, 48 bases that are in frame from base 1. From the germline V gene, CDR1 is MNHEY and CDR2 is SVGAGI. Trimming at the junction amounts to 0 bases on V and 2 bases on J, and the germline ends lie 14 bases apart. The rearrangement joined TRBV6-5 to TRBJ2-7; matching of 5 bases hints at TRBD1 as the D gene. The TCR sequence derives from an adult who received the AZD1222 COVID-19 vaccine. This specimen was peripheral blood, taken 28 days after the second AZD1222 dose. The encoded CDR3 is CASSYSNLRQPYEQYF. Read as DNA, the sequence is TGTGCCAGCAGTTACTCGAACCTGAGACAGCCCTACGAGCAGTACTTC.